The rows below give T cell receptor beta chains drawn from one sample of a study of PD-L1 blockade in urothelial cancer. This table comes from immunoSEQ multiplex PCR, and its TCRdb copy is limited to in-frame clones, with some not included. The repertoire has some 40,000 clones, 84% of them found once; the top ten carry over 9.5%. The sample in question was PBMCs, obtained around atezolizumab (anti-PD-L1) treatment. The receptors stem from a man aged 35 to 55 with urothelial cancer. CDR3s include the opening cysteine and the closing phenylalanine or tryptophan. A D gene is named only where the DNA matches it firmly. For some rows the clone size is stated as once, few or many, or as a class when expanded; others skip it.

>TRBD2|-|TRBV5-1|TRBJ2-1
CASSFGLAGSPMNEQFF
TGCGCCAGCAGCTTCGGTCTAGCGGGAAGCCCCATGAATGAGCAGTTCTTC
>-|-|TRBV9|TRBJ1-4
CASSPHSATNEKLFF
TGTGCCAGCAGCCCCCACAGTGCAACTAATGAAAAACTGTTTTTT
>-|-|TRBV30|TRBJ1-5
CAWSVTGFDTINQPQHF
TGTGCCTGGAGTGTAACGGGATTTGACACAATCAATCAGCCCCAGCATTTT
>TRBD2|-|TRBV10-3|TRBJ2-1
CAISLSGPGGYNEQFF
TGTGCCATCAGTCTTAGCGGGCCCGGGGGGTACAATGAGCAGTTCTTC
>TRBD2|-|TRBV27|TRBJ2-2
CASSFAGGGELFF
TGTGCCAGCAGTTTCGCGGGGGGCGGGGAGCTGTTTTTT
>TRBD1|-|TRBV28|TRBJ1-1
CASSIMTGVQAFF
TGTGCCAGCAGCATTATGACAGGGGTCCAAGCTTTCTTT
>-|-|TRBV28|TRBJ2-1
CASLAVGNEQFF
TGTGCCAGCTTAGCAGTCGGCAATGAGCAGTTCTTC
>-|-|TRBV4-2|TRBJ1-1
CASSQGAIMNTEAFF
TGTGCCAGCAGCCAAGGGGCCATCATGAACACTGAAGCTTTCTTT
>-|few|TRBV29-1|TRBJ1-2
CSVEATVSGYTF
TGCAGCGTTGAAGCGACAGTGAGCGGCTACACCTTC
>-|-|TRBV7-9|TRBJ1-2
CASSPTDSAYGYTF
TGTGCCAGCAGCCCGACAGATTCGGCCTATGGCTACACCTTC
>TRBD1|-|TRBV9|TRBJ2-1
CASSKRAGTGAYNEQFF
TGTGCCAGCAGCAAACGAGCCGGGACAGGGGCCTACAATGAGCAGTTCTTC
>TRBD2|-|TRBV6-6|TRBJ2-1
CASSLGSGSYLNEQFF
TGTGCCAGCAGTCTAGGGAGCGGGAGTTACCTCAATGAGCAGTTCTTC
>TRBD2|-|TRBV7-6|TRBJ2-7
CASSLGVGTRYEQYF
TGTGCCAGCAGCTTAGGGGTCGGGACTAGATACGAGCAGTACTTC
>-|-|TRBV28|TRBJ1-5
CASSPTQAIQPQHF
TGTGCCAGCAGCCCAACTCAGGCAATACAGCCCCAGCATTTT
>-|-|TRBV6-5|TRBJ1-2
CASSYRGYGYTF
TGTGCCAGCAGTTACAGAGGATATGGCTACACCTTC
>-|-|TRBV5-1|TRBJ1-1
CASSQVGGVEAFF
TGCGCCAGCAGCCAAGTGGGGGGGGTTGAAGCTTTCTTT